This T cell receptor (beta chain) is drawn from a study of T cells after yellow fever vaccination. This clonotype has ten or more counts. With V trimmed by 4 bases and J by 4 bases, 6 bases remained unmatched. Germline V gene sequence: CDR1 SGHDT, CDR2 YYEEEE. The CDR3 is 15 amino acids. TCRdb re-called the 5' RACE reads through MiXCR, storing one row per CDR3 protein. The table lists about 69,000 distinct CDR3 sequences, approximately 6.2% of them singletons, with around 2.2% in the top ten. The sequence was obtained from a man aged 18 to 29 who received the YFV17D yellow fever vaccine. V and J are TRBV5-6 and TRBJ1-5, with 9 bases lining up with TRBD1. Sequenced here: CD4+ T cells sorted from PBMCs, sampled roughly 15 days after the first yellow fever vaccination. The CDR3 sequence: CASSVRDRENQPQHF. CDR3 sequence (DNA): TGTGCCAGCAGCGTCCGGGACAGGGAAAATCAGCCCCAGCATTTT.